One sample yielded the 25 T cell receptor beta chains listed below, sequenced in a study of blood T cell repertoires in COVID-19. Only in-frame clones appear in the TCRdb table, and some are missing; sequencing was by immunoSEQ multiplex PCR. The sample carries under 250,000 clones, approximately 90% recorded once. The specimen sequenced was peripheral blood. Every receptor here comes from a man in his forties with acute or convalescent COVID-19.

This sequence joins TRBV5-5 and TRBJ2-1; perhaps TRBD1 as D (5 bases). CDR1 SGHKS and CDR2 YYEKEE come from the germline V gene (reference sequence). The CDR3 runs to 17 residues. V lost 2 bases and J lost 4, with 19 bases in between. The CDR3 region has the DNA TGTGCCAGCAGCTTTTTATCGACAGAGATGATATACAATGAGCAGTTCTTC. This sequence encodes CASSFLSTEMIYNEQFF.

The V gene is TRBV7-8, the J gene TRBJ1-2, with D unresolved. The CDR3 contains 15 residues. Germline V CDR1 and CDR2: SGHVS, FQNEAQ. Deletions cut 3 bases from V and 4 bases from J, with 15 bases between. CDR3 DNA: TGTGCCAGCAGCTTGTCGACGCCCCTAGGCTATGGCTACACCTTC. Translating gives CASSLSTPLGYGYTF.

This rearrangement joins TRBV7-9 to TRBJ2-5, with TRBD2 matching over 10 bases. The ends lost 5 bases at V and 5 bases at J; junction bases unmatched: 11. Germline assignment: CDR1 SEHNR and CDR2 FQNEAQ (reference sequence). The CDR3 is 16 residues long. CDR3 sequence (DNA): TGTGCCAGCAGCCTCCTAGCGGGGGTGTCCTGGGAGACCCAGTACTTC. The encoded protein is CASSLLAGVSWETQYF.

In this sample, this clone turned up once. The V call is TRBV4-1, the J call TRBJ2-7, with D perhaps TRBD1 (6 bases). The CDR3 totals 13 residues. The V gene's germline CDR1 is MGHRA and CDR2 YSYEKL. Trimming took off 5 bases at V and 3 bases at J, with 11 bases between the two ends. The DNA of the CDR3 is TGCGCCAGCAGCTGGGACATATACTACGAGCAGTACTTC. Its protein product is CASSWDIYYEQYF.

The chain recombines TRBV6-5 with TRBJ2-7, with TRBD2 as a possible D gene (6 bases). CDR3 size: 16 residues. Germline lookup yields CDR1 MNHEY and CDR2 SVGAGI. Between the trimmed V and J ends, which lost 0 bases and 7 bases, there was a span of 19 bases. This chain's CDR3 is CASSYSSKGPAGEQYF. Written as DNA, the CDR3 is TGTGCCAGCAGTTACTCGAGTAAAGGTCCTGCGGGGGAGCAGTACTTC.

DNA of the CDR3: TGCGCCAGCAGCTTGGTGTTCGGCGAGCAGTACTTC. Translation gives CASSLVFGEQYF. This chain uses TRBV5-1 with TRBJ2-7; D gene unclear. The germline V and J ends were trimmed by 0 bases and 6 bases, with 7 bases remaining between them. Germline V gives CDR1 SGHRS, CDR2 YFSETQ. The CDR3 loop spans 12 amino acids.

CDR3 bases: TGTGCCAGCAGCTTCACGGGGGGCTCCTACAATGAGCAGTTCTTC. Translating gives CASSFTGGSYNEQFF. The chain joins TRBV7-3 to TRBJ2-1; 7 positions agree with TRBD2. The V segment lost 3 bases and the J segment 0 bases; nucleotides outside the gene matches: 2. The CDR3 has 15 residues. Germline CDR1 and CDR2: SGHTA and FQGTGA.

The CDR3 here is CATTNANRADEKLFF. CDR3 DNA: TGTGCCACTACAAACGCGAACAGGGCCGATGAAAAACTGTTTTTT. The chain employs TRBV19 and TRBJ1-4; D perhaps matches TRBD1 (6 bases). Germline V gene data show CDR1 as LNHDA and CDR2 as SQIVND (reference sequence). Trimming shortened V by 10 bases and J by 6 bases, and 21 bases separated the two germline ends. CDR3 length: 15 amino acids.

This clone was recorded a few times. This chain connects TRBV30 to TRBJ2-1, with D unresolved. CDR1 GTSNPN and CDR2 SVGIG come from the germline V gene (reference sequence). The CDR3 consists of 11 residues. Trimming left V 3 bases short and J 6 bases short, with 6 bases between. The chain's CDR3 is CAWRRVNEQFF. CDR3 DNA: TGTGCCTGGAGACGCGTCAATGAGCAGTTCTTC.

The chain joins TRBV5-1 to TRBJ2-3, with TRBD2 identical over 9 bases. The germline V gene encodes CDR1 SGHRS and CDR2 YFSETQ. Losses at the gene ends were 0 bases for V and 9 bases for J; bases not matched to a gene: 11. The CDR3 spans 16 residues. Here the CDR3 reads CASSLVGSGGWGTQYF. The CDR3 region has the DNA TGCGCCAGCAGCTTGGTCGGTAGCGGGGGCTGGGGGACGCAGTATTTT. Supplemented by reference TRBV5-1 and TRBJ2-3, the full variable domain reads KAGVTQTPRYLIKTRGQQVTLSCSPISGHRSVSWYQQTPGQGLQFLFEYFSETQRNKGNFPGRFSGRQFSNSRSEMNVSTLELGDSALYLCASSLVGSGGWGTQYFGPGTRLTVL.

The V call is TRBV5-8, the J call TRBJ2-1, with TRBD2 matching 10 bases. The CDR3 consists of 19 residues. The V gene end was trimmed by 4 bases and the J gene end by 1 base; junction bases not matched to a gene: 14. Germline CDR1 reads SGHTS; CDR2 reads YDEGEE. CDR3 sequence reads: CASSRSGGSFASSYNEQFF. The CDR3 coding sequence is TGTGCCAGCAGCCGTAGCGGGGGGAGCTTTGCCTCGTCCTACAATGAGCAGTTCTTC.

The J gene is TRBJ2-7, the V gene TRBV5-1; 7 bases line up with TRBD1. This CDR3 has 14 amino acids. The germline V gene encodes CDR1 SGHRS and CDR2 YFSETQ. The J segment lost 3 bases and the V segment lost 3 bases, leaving 6 bases of the junction unmatched. CDR3 loop: CASSSPDRNYEQYF. Written as DNA, the CDR3 is TGCGCCAGCAGCTCACCGGACAGGAACTACGAGCAGTACTTC.

The chain joins TRBV18 to TRBJ2-7, with D tentatively TRBD2 (7 bases). Trimming removed 1 base at V and 2 bases at J, with 12 bases between. The CDR3 totals 15 residues. The germline CDR1 and CDR2 sequences are KGHSH and LQKENI. Here the CDR3 reads CASSPQRDIPYEQYF. The CDR3 DNA is TGTGCCAGCTCACCACAGCGGGACATCCCCTACGAGCAGTACTTC.

The rearrangement uses TRBV4-2 and TRBJ2-5; perhaps TRBD1 as D (6 bases). The CDR3 length is 16 residues. Trimming took off 6 bases at V and 2 bases at J, with 19 bases between the two ends. Germline CDR1 reads LGHNA; CDR2 reads YNFKEQ. CDR3 sequence: CASRDDRLDKQETQYF. CDR3 DNA: TGTGCCAGCAGAGACGACAGGTTGGATAAACAAGAGACCCAGTACTTC.

V usage is TRBV5-8 and J usage is TRBJ2-3; 7 positions match TRBD1. V gave up 4 bases and J gave up 2 bases; unmatched junction bases: 13. CDR1 and CDR2 from the germline V gene are SGHTS and YDEGEE. The CDR3 sequence is 17 residues long. Here the CDR3 reads CASSTLYRGSLTDTQYF. The CDR3 DNA is TGTGCCAGCAGCACCCTCTACAGGGGATCCCTCACAGATACGCAGTATTTT.

The V and J genes are TRBV4-1 and TRBJ2-4, with D perhaps matching TRBD1 (6 bases). Germline V gives CDR1 MGHRA, CDR2 YSYEKL. The CDR3 sequence is 12 residues long. V was shortened by 3 bases and J by 8 bases, with 8 bases between the two germline ends. The DNA of the CDR3 is TGCGCCAGCAGCCAGGACAGTTACATTCAGTACTTC. This codes for CASSQDSYIQYF.

The V gene is TRBV19, the J gene TRBJ2-1; 10 bases are shared with TRBD2. The V gene end was trimmed by 9 bases and the J gene end by 4 bases; junction bases not matched to a gene: 6. Germline CDR1 is LNHDA and CDR2 is SQIVND (reference sequence). This CDR3 has 14 residues. CDR3 nucleotide sequence: TGTGCCAGCGCTAGCGGGAGCCATTACAATGAGCAGTTCTTC. Translated, it gives CASASGSHYNEQFF.

V is TRBV7-2 and J is TRBJ1-1, with D possibly being TRBD1 (6 bases). Trimming stripped 2 bases from V and 4 bases from J, with 8 bases between. Germline V lookup: CDR1 SGHTA, CDR2 FQGNSA. This CDR3 spans 13 amino acids. The CDR3 reads CASSLRGGTEAFF. CDR3 DNA sequence: TGTGCCAGCAGCTTAAGGGGGGGCACTGAAGCTTTCTTT.

J is TRBJ2-7 and V is TRBV6-5; 10 bases are a match to TRBD2. Germline loops: CDR1 MNHEY, CDR2 SVGAGI. The V gene end was trimmed by 0 bases and the J gene end by 6 bases; junction bases not matched to a gene: 8. The CDR3 contains 16 residues. The CDR3 nucleotides read TGTGCCAGCAGTTACTCTTCTAGCGGGAGTTTATCCGAGCAGTACTTC. Translated: CASSYSSSGSLSEQYF.

The chain uses TRBV19 and TRBJ2-7; 8 positions agree with TRBD2. The CDR3 is 13 residues long. Losses at the gene ends were 8 bases for V and 0 bases for J; bases not matched to a gene: 3. Germline CDR1 and CDR2: LNHDA and SQIVND (reference sequence). Written as DNA, the CDR3 is TGTGCCAGTGGGGCGGGGGGCTCCTACGAGCAGTACTTC. It translates to CASGAGGSYEQYF.

This clone was observed a handful of times. Other DNA sequences in this specimen translate into the identical CDR3. J is TRBJ1-4 and V is TRBV6-5, with D unclear. Germline values: CDR1 MNHEY, CDR2 SVGAGI. CDR3 size: 12 residues. Between the trimmed V and J ends, which lost 6 bases and 1 base, there was a span of 3 bases. The DNA of the CDR3 is TGTGCCAGCAGGAGAACTAATGAAAAACTGTTTTTT. It specifies CASRRTNEKLFF.

Worth noting for this clone: The junction and the germline gene differ at one end; a read error may be behind it. This rearrangement joins TRBV6-5 to TRBJ1-3, with 7 bases lining up with TRBD1. The CDR3 sequence is 15 residues long. In germline, CDR1 is MNHEY, CDR2 SVGAGI. DNA of the CDR3: TGTGCCAGCAGTTACTCGGGACAGCAGGGAAGCACCATATATTTT. It codes for CASSYSGQQGSTIYF.

This chain joins TRBV5-1 and TRBJ2-1; 9 bases map to TRBD2. The germline V gene encodes CDR1 SGHRS and CDR2 YFSETQ. J was trimmed by 6 bases and V by 3 bases; bases with no gene match: 7. This CDR3 is built from 15 residues. The CDR3 DNA sequence: TGCGCCAGCAGCTCGGGGGGGACTAGCAGCAATGAGCAGTTCTTC. Its protein is CASSSGGTSSNEQFF.

V and J are TRBV6-4 and TRBJ2-1, with TRBD2 as a possible D gene (6 bases). Germline V lookup: CDR1 MRHNA, CDR2 SNTAGT. The CDR3 sequence is 15 residues long. V was shortened by 0 bases and J by 5 bases, with 11 bases between the two germline ends. The CDR3 DNA reads as TGTGCCAGCAGTGACTCGGCTAGCGACCACAATGAGCAGTTCTTC. It codes for CASSDSASDHNEQFF.

The chain employs TRBV29-1 and TRBJ2-2; D perhaps matches TRBD1 (6 bases). CDR1 is SQVTM, CDR2 ANQGSEA, per germline. CDR3 size: 13 residues. Trimming left V 5 bases short and J 0 bases short, with 7 bases between. The DNA for the CDR3 is TGCAGCGTTCGGACAGCGAACACCGGGGAGCTGTTTTTT. Its translation: CSVRTANTGELFF.